This is a list of T cell receptor beta chains from one sample in a study of PD-1 blockade in mismatch repair-deficient tumors. The protocol was immunoSEQ multiplex PCR, while the TCRdb copy is restricted to in-frame clones and leaves out a portion. The sample contains 120,000 or so clones, more than 85% of which appear only once. Sample: peripheral blood, taken 44 weeks after starting pembrolizumab. The receptors come from an adult with mismatch repair-deficient cancer. The CDR3 runs from the conserved cysteine through the conserved F or W. Fields, in order: CDR3 length, clone size, V gene, J gene, D gene, CDR3 DNA, CDR3 protein. A D gene is named only where the DNA matches it firmly. The size field is filled for only some rows; it gives once, few, many or a size class.

16	-	TRBV4-1	TRBJ2-7	TRBD1	TGCGCCAGCAGCCAAGATATGCACAGGGGGAGCTACGAGCAGTACTTC	CASSQDMHRGSYEQYF
14	few	TRBV7-9	TRBJ2-7	-	TGTGCCAGCAGCTCCTGGGGTATATCGGACGAGCAGTACTTC	CASSSWGISDEQYF
14	-	TRBV7-2	TRBJ2-1	TRBD1	TGTGCCAGCAGCTTAGCGGGACAGGGGTACGAGCAGTTCTTC	CASSLAGQGYEQFF
13	few	TRBV30	TRBJ1-5	-	TGTGCCTGGAGTGTAGACAGTCATCAGCCCCAGCATTTT	CAWSVDSHQPQHF
15	few	TRBV5-5	TRBJ1-4	TRBD1	TGTGCCAGCAACTACTACAGGGGACCTAGTGAAAAACTGTTTTTT	CASNYYRGPSEKLFF
16	-	TRBV5-1	TRBJ2-7	TRBD2	TGCGCCAGCAGCTGGAGACTAGCGGGAGGGCCCTACGAGCAGTACTTC	CASSWRLAGGPYEQYF
16	-	TRBV7-2	TRBJ1-1	-	TGTGCCAGCAGCTCCCGAAGGGTCGGGGCGGGTACTGAAGCTTTCTTT	CASSSRRVGAGTEAFF
13	-	TRBV9	TRBJ1-1	-	TGTGCCAGCAGCGTAGACGAGAACACTGAAGCTTTCTTT	CASSVDENTEAFF
15	-	TRBV29-1	TRBJ2-1	TRBD2	TGCAGCGTTCTTGGTTCACTAGCGAACTACAATGAGCAGTTCTTC	CSVLGSLANYNEQFF
12	once	TRBV2	TRBJ2-7	-	TGTGCCAGCAGTTATACCCCATACGAGCAGTACTTC	CASSYTPYEQYF
17	-	TRBV9	TRBJ2-7	TRBD2	TGTGCCAGCAGCGTAGATTCAGGCGGGAGTCGCCCCTACGAGCAGTACTTC	CASSVDSGGSRPYEQYF
15	many	TRBV5-1	TRBJ2-5	-	TGCGCCAGCAGCTTCCTTACAGGGATCCAAGAGACCCAGTACTTC	CASSFLTGIQETQYF
15	-	TRBV5-4	TRBJ2-3	TRBD1	TGTGCCAGCAGCTACCGGGACAGGGGAGCAGATACGCAGTATTTT	CASSYRDRGADTQYF
16	-	TRBV19	TRBJ2-2	TRBD2	TGTGCCAGTAGCCCGACTAGCGGGAGGAGCGCAGGGGAGCTGTTTTTT	CASSPTSGRSAGELFF
16	few	TRBV4-1	TRBJ2-1	-	TGCGCCAGCAGCCAGGTGAATATCGTCTCCTACAATGAGCAGTTCTTC	CASSQVNIVSYNEQFF
13	once	TRBV5-1	TRBJ1-2	-	TGCGCCAGCAGCTCCCTCCCTGGACGCGGCTACACCTTC	CASSSLPGRGYTF